This T cell receptor beta chain was recorded in a study of T cell changes during pregnancy in multiple sclerosis. This CDR3 has 13 amino acids. V was clipped by 8 bases and J by 3 bases, with 10 bases between them. Germline V gives CDR1 LNHDA, CDR2 SQIVND (reference sequence). Method: immunoSEQ multiplex PCR; TCRdb's copy keeps in-frame clones and lacks some. The table lists 90,000 to 120,000 clones, approximately 94% of them singletons, with around 0.96% in the top ten. The source material was peripheral blood, sampled before pregnancy. The sequence was obtained from a female donor with multiple sclerosis, enrolled in a pregnancy study. The chain couples TRBV19 to TRBJ2-2; possibly TRBD1 for D (6 bases). The DNA of the CDR3 is TGTGCCAGTCAGGGGTTCGACACCGGGGAGCTGTTTTTT. This encodes CASQGFDTGELFF.